This paragraph covers one TCR beta chain sequence. CDR3 size: 13 residues. CDR1 is MNHEY, CDR2 SMNVEV, per germline (reference sequence). V lost 5 bases, J lost 7 bases, and 15 bases lay in between. This entry belongs to a study of cytomegalovirus exposure and HLA in healthy donors. It was with 60 Vbeta and 13 Jbeta primers that the PCR ran. Clones were sequenced by immunoSEQ multiplex PCR, and TCRdb holds only the in-frame ones, with some missing. The sample's table shows roughly 140,000 clones. This sequence joins TRBV27 and TRBJ2-7; maybe TRBD2 (5 bases). The sample taken for sequencing was PBMCs. This receptor was taken from a male donor in good health and CMV-seronegative. The CDR3 is CASSLPGGFEQYF. The CDR3 DNA reads TGTGCCAGCAGTCTCCCCGGAGGTTTTGAGCAGTACTTC.